Listed below are T cell receptor beta chains from one sample, sequenced in a study of T cell changes during pregnancy in multiple sclerosis. Profiled with immunoSEQ multiplex PCR; TCRdb holds only in-frame clones, not every one. The sample shows 95,000 to 110,000 clones, almost 95% of them seen only once. The specimen comprised peripheral blood, sampled after pregnancy. Receptor source: a female donor with multiple sclerosis, enrolled in a pregnancy study. The CDR3 runs from the conserved cysteine through the conserved F or W. D genes are given only for firm matches. Clone size is not always given. Where it is, it says once, few, many or a class for expanded clones.

TRBJ2-4,TRBV28,-,once,CASSLGLAKNIQYF,TGTGCCAGCAGCCTTGGGCTAGCCAAAAACATTCAGTACTTC
TRBJ2-7,TRBV13,TRBD2,-,CASSQSGEGIRYEQYF,TGTGCCAGCAGCCAGAGTGGGGAGGGAATCAGGTACGAGCAGTACTTC
TRBJ1-1,TRBV2,-,once,CASSRQTMNTEAFF,TGTGCCAGCAGTAGACAGACCATGAACACTGAAGCTTTCTTT
TRBJ1-3,TRBV5-1,-,-,CASSYLSGGGAGNTIYF,TGCGCCAGCAGCTATCTCTCGGGGGGAGGAGCAGGAAACACCATATATTTT
TRBJ1-4,TRBV13,-,-,CASSENGRATNEKLFF,TGTGCCAGCAGCGAGAACGGGCGGGCAACTAATGAAAAACTGTTTTTT
TRBJ2-2,TRBV27,-,-,CASSFSPGELFF,TGTGCCAGCAGTTTCTCTCCCGGGGAGCTGTTTTTT
TRBJ2-3,TRBV10-2,TRBD2,-,CASSALAGGLTSTDTQYF,TGCGCCAGCAGCGCCTTAGCGGGGGGACTCACTAGCACAGATACGCAGTATTTT
TRBJ2-5,TRBV7-8,-,-,CASSWRDFQETQYF,TGTGCCAGCAGCTGGAGGGACTTCCAAGAGACCCAGTACTTC
TRBJ2-3,TRBV5-1,TRBD1,-,CASTPGQLSTDTQYF,TGCGCCAGCACCCCGGGACAGTTATCCACAGATACGCAGTATTTT
TRBJ2-2,TRBV10-1,TRBD2,-,CASTRPGLAGPPRGGELFF,TGCGCCAGCACTCGTCCGGGACTAGCGGGCCCCCCTCGGGGCGGGGAGCTGTTTTTT
TRBJ1-1,TRBV5-4,-,-,CASSVAGREAFF,TGTGCCAGCAGCGTGGCAGGGCGTGAAGCTTTCTTT
TRBJ2-5,TRBV7-3,-,-,CASSLREGETQYF,TGTGCCAGCAGCTTGAGGGAAGGGGAGACCCAGTACTTC
TRBJ2-7,TRBV6-5,TRBD1,-,CASSYDRGKAYEQYF,TGTGCCAGCAGTTACGACAGGGGAAAAGCCTACGAGCAGTACTTC
TRBJ1-2,TRBV6-5,TRBD1,-,CASSNEGASGYTF,TGTGCCAGCAGTAACGAGGGGGCGAGCGGCTACACCTTC
TRBJ2-5,TRBV25-1,TRBD2,-,CASSSGLAGETQYF,TGTGCCAGCAGTTCGGGACTAGCGGGAGAGACCCAGTACTTC
TRBJ1-2,TRBV2,-,-,CASSEEREFYGYTF,TGTGCCAGCAGCGAAGAACGGGAGTTCTATGGCTACACCTTC
TRBJ2-7,TRBV4-3,-,-,CASSRTPGGVNEQYF,TGCGCCAGCAGCCGGACCCCCGGGGGTGTCAACGAGCAGTACTTC
TRBJ2-7,TRBV5-8,TRBD1,-,CASSSRQGYEQYF,TGTGCCAGCAGCTCAAGACAGGGCTACGAGCAGTACTTC
TRBJ2-7,TRBV2,-,-,CASSESTREQYF,TGTGCCAGCAGTGAAAGCACGCGCGAGCAGTACTTC
TRBJ2-7,TRBV6-5,-,-,CASSSLNPYEQYF,TGTGCCAGCAGTTCCCTTAATCCGTACGAGCAGTACTTC
TRBJ2-5,TRBV2,-,once,CASSENLVRETQYF,TGTGCCAGCAGTGAAAACTTAGTCCGGGAGACCCAGTACTTC
TRBJ2-5,TRBV27,TRBD2,-,CASSGLAQETQYF,TGTGCCAGCAGCGGACTAGCGCAAGAGACCCAGTACTTC
TRBJ2-4,TRBV11-2,TRBD1,-,CASSFEGAAKNIQYF,TGTGCCAGCAGCTTCGAGGGGGCCGCCAAAAACATTCAGTACTTC
TRBJ2-7,TRBV2,-,-,CASSEAGPYYEQYF,TGTGCCAGCAGTGAGGCAGGGCCATACTACGAGCAGTACTTC
TRBJ1-3,TRBV28,-,-,CASRTGHGNTIYF,TGTGCCAGCAGAACAGGGCATGGAAACACCATATATTTT
TRBJ2-1,TRBV7-8,TRBD2,-,CASSPWGGLAGAGSYNEQFF,TGTGCCAGCAGCCCGTGGGGTGGACTAGCGGGAGCGGGGTCCTACAATGAGCAGTTCTTC
TRBJ2-7,TRBV7-8,TRBD1,-,CASSLGQGVYEQYF,TGTGCCAGCAGCCTTGGACAGGGTGTGTACGAGCAGTACTTC
TRBJ2-7,TRBV5-1,TRBD1,-,CASSSKTGSHEQYF,TGCGCCAGCAGCTCCAAGACAGGGAGTCACGAGCAGTACTTC
TRBJ1-1,TRBV11-2,-,-,CASSLDQEAFF,TGTGCCAGCAGCTTAGATCAGGAAGCTTTCTTT
TRBJ1-5,TRBV5-5,-,-,CASSLEGGQPQHF,TGTGCCAGCAGCTTGGAAGGCGGTCAGCCCCAGCATTTT
TRBJ2-5,TRBV4-1,TRBD2,once,CASSQDPGGGETQYF,TGCGCCAGCAGCCAAGATCCTGGGGGAGGGGAGACCCAGTACTTC
TRBJ2-7,TRBV4-1,-,-,CASSQIYGDEQYF,TGCGCCAGCAGCCAAATTTACGGGGACGAGCAGTACTTC
TRBJ1-2,TRBV5-1,TRBD1,once,CASKPGQGANYGYTF,TGCGCCAGCAAGCCGGGACAGGGGGCTAACTATGGCTACACCTTC
TRBJ2-5,TRBV5-4,TRBD2,-,CASSLEVAGPRETQYF,TGTGCCAGCAGCTTGGAGGTAGCGGGGCCGCGGGAGACCCAGTACTTC
TRBJ1-2,TRBV5-1,-,-,CASSLSSGYGYTF,TGCGCCAGCAGCTTGAGTTCAGGCTATGGCTACACCTTC
TRBJ2-3,TRBV14,-,-,CASSQEAVRGTQYF,TGTGCCAGCAGCCAAGAGGCCGTTAGGGGTACGCAGTATTTT
TRBJ2-3,TRBV10-3,TRBD2,once,CAAASGSATDTQYF,TGTGCCGCAGCTAGCGGGAGTGCTACAGATACGCAGTATTTT
TRBJ2-2,TRBV5-1,-,-,CASSLYREITGELFF,TGCGCCAGCAGCTTGTACAGGGAGATCACCGGGGAGCTGTTTTTT
TRBJ2-2,TRBV4-2,TRBD2,-,CASSHQEGRGGFMNTGELFF,TGTGCCAGCAGCCACCAAGAGGGGCGGGGGGGCTTCATGAACACCGGGGAGCTGTTTTTT
TRBJ1-5,TRBV7-2,-,-,CASSESGGDQPQHF,TGTGCCAGCAGCGAATCGGGCGGGGACCAGCCCCAGCATTTT
TRBJ2-2,TRBV6-4,TRBD1,-,CASSPTGTTGELFF,TGTGCCAGCAGTCCGACAGGGACCACCGGGGAGCTGTTTTTT
TRBJ2-1,TRBV4-3,-,-,CASSPGRGRNEQFF,TGCGCCAGCAGTCCGGGACGGGGGAGGAATGAGCAGTTCTTC
TRBJ2-3,TRBV6-4,TRBD1,-,CASSGGGRNTDTQYF,TGTGCCAGCAGTGGAGGGGGCCGCAACACAGATACGCAGTATTTT
TRBJ1-2,TRBV19,-,-,CASSIQAGGGSMVYGYTF,TGTGCCAGTAGTATCCAGGCCGGGGGGGGCAGCATGGTATATGGCTACACCTTC
TRBJ2-3,TRBV7-9,-,-,CASSFGGKGQDTQYF,TGTGCCAGCAGCTTTGGGGGGAAGGGCCAAGATACGCAGTATTTT
TRBJ1-1,TRBV7-9,-,-,CASSALTGNTEAFF,TGTGCCAGCAGCGCGTTGACAGGGAACACTGAAGCTTTCTTT
TRBJ2-2,TRBV5-4,TRBD2,-,CASSGRAEIGELFF,TGTGCCAGCAGCGGGAGGGCCGAAATCGGGGAGCTGTTTTTT
TRBJ2-1,TRBV6-5,TRBD2,-,CASSRRSGGIDEQFF,TGTGCCAGCAGCCGGCGTAGCGGGGGGATCGATGAGCAGTTCTTC
TRBJ2-7,TRBV28,TRBD2,once,CASSSLAGDWDEQYF,TGTGCCAGCAGTTCCTTAGCGGGAGATTGGGACGAGCAGTACTTC
TRBJ2-2,TRBV9,-,once,CASSAQVGGELFF,TGTGCCAGCAGCGCACAGGTGGGAGGGGAGCTGTTTTTT
TRBJ2-7,TRBV6-5,-,-,CASSYTPGNSYEQYF,TGTGCCAGCAGTTACACCCCAGGTAACTCCTACGAGCAGTACTTC